This TCR beta chain appears in the sequencing data of a study of blood T cells in healthy people across ages. Study findings and constraints: Possibly, changes in expanded clonotypes were confounded because donor CMV status was unknown. TCR beta diversity, measured per million T cells, fell in a roughly linear way with age.

The V gene's germline CDR1 is SEHNR and CDR2 FQNEAQ (reference sequence). CDR3 length: 20 residues. This clonotype was detected a few times. The target antigen is unknown. The junction departs from germline at one end; a sequencing error may be responsible. A sample-barcoded 5' primer and a J-beta primer mix were used in a second PCR of roughly 6 to 11 cycles. Each cDNA was tagged by a template-switch adaptor containing 12 random nucleotides. Every sample returned 3 million or more CDR3-containing paired-end reads. One entry per CDR3 protein, called by TCRdb with MiXCR from the 5' RACE reads. This sample yields some 1.5 million distinct CDR3 sequences, of which 25% to 30% are seen a single time; less than 9.5% belongs to the top ten.

V is TRBV7-9 and J is TRBJ2-6; D is perhaps TRBD1 or TRBD2 (5 bases each). The clonotype was recovered from a woman younger than 45 in good health. Input material: blood. The CDR3 sequence: CASSSIDPGERGSGANVRTF. CDR3 sequence (DNA): TGTGCCAGCAGCTCCATAGACCCCGGCGAGAGGGGCTCTGGGGCCAACGTCCGGACTTTC.